These 25 T cell receptor beta chains originate from one sample sequenced in a study of metastatic and nonmetastatic thyroid tumors. Among the patients, none had received any treatment before thyroid surgery. TCRdb reanalyzed the PCR reads via MiXCR. The sample yields 15,000 to 17,000 clones, less than 4% seen once. Sequenced: tumor tissue. The receptors come from a female donor with papillary thyroid cancer or a benign thyroid nodule (not recorded which). Some clones in this sample may be carry-over from other donors' samples.

The rearrangement links TRBV6-1 to TRBJ2-7; D uncertain. With 7 bases removed from V and 2 bases from J, the gap between germline ends came to 9 bases. The CDR3 is 12 residues long. CDR1 and CDR2 from the germline V gene are MNHNS and SASEGT. Here the CDR3 reads CASKATPYEQYF. The CDR3 DNA sequence: TGTGCCAGCAAGGCTACCCCCTACGAGCAGTACTTC.

The V and J genes are TRBV15 and TRBJ2-2; maybe TRBD1 (6 bases). The CDR3 totals 13 residues. Germline V gene lookup returns CDR1 LNHNV and CDR2 YYDKDF (reference sequence). The ends were cut back, 11 bases at V and 1 base at J, with 11 bases in the middle. CDR3 amino acids: CASSRGNTGELFF. The CDR3 DNA reads as TGTGCCTCGTCCAGGGGGAACACCGGGGAGCTGTTTTTT. Together with reference TRBV15 and TRBJ2-2, the CDR3 gives the full variable domain: DAMVIQNPRYQVTQFGKPVTLSCSQTLNHNVMYWYQQKSSQAPKLLFHYYDKDFNNEADTPDNFQSRRPNTSFCFLDIRSPGLGDTAMYLCASSRGNTGELFFGEGSRLTVL.

The chain's CDR3 is CASSLVGERGSLSEQFF. The CDR3 coding sequence is TGTGCCAGCAGCTTAGTTGGGGAAAGAGGGAGTCTGAGTGAGCAGTTCTTC. V gene TRBV11-1 combines with J gene TRBJ2-1; possible D gene TRBD2, 5 bases. V was shortened by 1 base and J by 9 bases, with 22 bases between the two germline ends. The CDR3 is 17 residues long. Germline V gene lookup returns CDR1 SGHAT and CDR2 FQDESV (reference sequence).

In its sample, this clone was seen many times. The gene calls are TRBV6-2 or TRBV6-3 and TRBJ2-7; D remains ambiguous. CDR3 size: 13 residues. V lost 0 bases, J lost 7 bases, and 10 bases lay in between. The germline V gene has CDR1 MNHEY and CDR2 SVGEGT. CDR3 nucleotide sequence: TGTGCCAGCAGTTACTCCCCAACGAGAGAGCAGTACTTC. It encodes CASSYSPTREQYF.

The chain carries TRBV24-1 and TRBJ1-5; tentatively, D is TRBD1 (5 bases). CDR3 length: 14 amino acids. Germline V CDR1 and CDR2: KGHDR, SFDVKD. The V gene lost 2 bases and the J gene lost 6 bases, with 10 bases spanning the gap. The CDR3 bases are TGTGCCACCAGTGATTATGGGGCTGGTCAGCCCCAGCATTTT. Encoded protein: CATSDYGAGQPQHF.

This clone was counted at least ten times. V usage is TRBV14 and J usage is TRBJ2-2; a possible D gene is TRBD2 (5 bases). The V end was cut by 3 bases, the J end by 6 bases, with 14 bases between. The CDR3 is 15 residues long. Germline CDR1 reads SGHDN; CDR2 reads FVKESK. As DNA, the CDR3 is TGTGCCAGCAGCCAGAGATTCTCCGGGGCCGGGGAGCTGTTTTTT. Translation gives CASSQRFSGAGELFF.

The chain combines TRBV20-1 with TRBJ1-2; 9 positions agree with TRBD1. This CDR3 region has 14 residues. V lost 0 bases and J lost 6; bases outside the gene matches: 5. Germline values: CDR1 DFQATT, CDR2 SNEGSKA (reference sequence). This CDR3 reads CSAREGDRVDGYTF. The CDR3 bases are TGCAGTGCTAGAGAAGGGGACAGGGTAGATGGCTACACCTTC.

The rearrangement uses TRBV7-9 and TRBJ2-1; 7 bases are shared with TRBD2. V dropped 5 bases and J dropped 0; count of bases not matched to a gene: 4. The CDR3 is made up of 15 amino acids. Germline V gene data show CDR1 as SEHNR and CDR2 as FQNEAQ (reference sequence). CDR3 nucleotide sequence: TGTGCCAGCAGCCAACCTAGCGGCTCCTACAATGAGCAGTTCTTC. This translates into CASSQPSGSYNEQFF.

The V gene is TRBV27, the J gene TRBJ1-2, with D tentatively TRBD1 (5 bases). The CDR3 is made up of 14 amino acids. V lost 2 bases, J lost 7 bases, and 14 bases lay in between. Germline assignment: CDR1 MNHEY and CDR2 SMNVEV (reference sequence). CDR3 DNA: TGTGCCAGCAGTTTAAGGGAAGGGGCGGCTGGCTACACCTTC. Translation: CASSLREGAAGYTF.

In nucleotides, the CDR3 is TGTGCCAGCAGTGAAGCGCGGGCAGACAATCAGCCCCAGCATTTT. Its protein product is CASSEARADNQPQHF. The genes are TRBV6-1 and TRBJ1-5; no reliable D call. This CDR3 has 15 residues. Per the germline V gene, CDR1 is MNHNS and CDR2 is SASEGT. Trimming took off 0 bases at V and 3 bases at J, with 9 bases between the two ends.

V gene TRBV10-2 combines with J gene TRBJ1-1, with D hard to call. Deletions cut 6 bases from V and 0 bases from J, with 11 bases between. Germline V lookup: CDR1 WSHSY, CDR2 SAAADI. The CDR3 is 14 amino acids. This CDR3 reads CASSLDGMNTEAFF. For the CDR3, the DNA is TGCGCCAGCAGCCTTGACGGCATGAACACTGAAGCTTTCTTT.

With respect to this clone: One junction end does not reproduce the germline sequence, and a read error may be involved. The chain uses TRBV6-1 and TRBJ1-2; 9 nucleotides match TRBD1. The CDR3 spans 14 residues. From germline, CDR1 is MNHNS and CDR2 SASEGT. The CDR3 loop reads CASIEWRDRDGYTF. The CDR3 coding sequence is TGTGCCAGCATTGAATGGAGGGACAGGGATGGGTACACCTTC.

This clone came up a few times. V usage is TRBV24-1 and J usage is TRBJ2-1, with 14 bases identical to TRBD2. CDR3 length: 17 amino acids. After removal of 5 bases from V and 4 bases from J, the junction contained 6 bases not matched to a gene. The germline CDR1 and CDR2 sequences are KGHDR and SFDVKD. The CDR3 region has the DNA TGTGCCACCAGTGGCGGACTAGCGGGAGGAACTTACAATGAGCAGTTCTTC. Encoded protein: CATSGGLAGGTYNEQFF.

This chain connects TRBV6-2 or TRBV6-3 to TRBJ1-5; D remains unclear. V was clipped by 0 bases and J by 6 bases, with 9 bases between them. The CDR3 contains 14 residues. Germline-derived CDR1 and CDR2 are MNHEY and SVGEGT. The CDR3 bases are TGTGCCAGCAGTTACTCCCAGGAGAGTCAGCCCCAGCATTTT. Protein: CASSYSQESQPQHF.

The CDR3 coding sequence is TGTGCCAGCAGTGAAGATGGCAGGGGTAACACTGAAGCTTTCTTT. This gives the protein CASSEDGRGNTEAFF. The J gene is TRBJ1-1, the V gene TRBV2; the D gene is possibly TRBD1 (6 bases). V lost 1 base to trimming and J lost 2 bases, with 11 bases between them. CDR3 length equals 15 residues. CDR1 and CDR2 from the germline V gene are SNHLY and FYNNEI.

This clone has more than one count but fewer than ten. The chain carries TRBV6-2 or TRBV6-3 and TRBJ1-1; weak D call: TRBD1 (5 bases). The CDR3 has 14 amino acids. Trimming removed 6 bases at V and 5 bases at J, with 16 bases between. Looked up from germline, CDR1 is MNHEY and CDR2 is SVGEGT. The CDR3 spells CASRGGSEETEAFF. DNA of the CDR3: TGTGCCAGCAGGGGGGGGAGCGAGGAGACTGAAGCTTTCTTT.

By frequency in the sample, this clone is medium-sized. Other DNA sequences in this sample translate to the same CDR3. The chain uses TRBV12-3 or TRBV12-4 and TRBJ2-2; no clear D. V lost 0 bases and J 5 bases, leaving 4 bases between the germline ends. The CDR3 has 13 residues. The DNA of the CDR3 is TGTGCCAGCAGTTTAGCTGTGACCGGGGAGCTGTTTTTT. Translated, it gives CASSLAVTGELFF.

The chain links TRBV27 to TRBJ2-2, with D tentatively TRBD1 (6 bases). Germline CDR1 reads MNHEY; CDR2 reads SMNVEV (reference sequence). The CDR3 covers 18 residues. Deletions cut 7 bases from V and 4 bases from J, with 25 bases between. CDR3 coding DNA: TGTGCCAGCAACCCCCCGCTCATACGCGACAGGTCCACCGGGGAGCTGTTTTTT. Amino acids: CASNPPLIRDRSTGELFF.

The gene calls are TRBV15 and TRBJ1-2, with a tentative D call TRBD1 (5 bases). This CDR3 has 14 amino acids. CDR1 is LNHNV, CDR2 YYDKDF, per germline (reference sequence). The V end lost 1 base, the J end lost 6 bases, and 12 bases lay between the germline ends. CDR3 loop: CATSRVGTEDGYTF. CDR3 coding DNA: TGTGCCACCAGCAGAGTAGGGACCGAGGATGGCTACACCTTC.

In its sample, this clone is medium-sized (0.01 to 0.1%). The genes are TRBV9 and TRBJ2-7, with TRBD2 as a possible D gene (6 bases). Germline loops: CDR1 SGDLS, CDR2 YYNGEE. The V and J ends lost 0 bases and 1 base respectively, with 14 bases between them. CDR3 size: 16 residues. CDR3 sequence (DNA): TGTGCCAGCAGCGTAGGGGGGAGGCTAGCTTCCTACGAGCAGTACTTC. Its protein is CASSVGGRLASYEQYF.

This rearrangement joins TRBV11-2 to TRBJ2-7; 12 bases agree with TRBD1. Trimming took 5 bases from V and 0 from J; bases not matched to a gene: 11. The CDR3 consists of 18 residues. Germline V gives CDR1 SGHAT, CDR2 FQNNGV. The CDR3 protein is CASSAFGTGGISSYEQYF. The CDR3 DNA sequence: TGTGCCAGCAGCGCCTTCGGGACAGGGGGCATTAGCTCCTACGAGCAGTACTTC. The whole variable domain, remainder taken from reference TRBV11-2 and TRBJ2-7, is EAGVAQSPRYKIIEKRQSVAFWCNPISGHATLYWYQQILGQGPKLLIQFQNNGVVDDSQLPKDRFSAERLKGVDSTLKIQPAKLEDSAVYLCASSAFGTGGISSYEQYFGPGTRLTVT.

The rearrangement links TRBV6-1 to TRBJ1-5; 9 nucleotides line up with TRBD1. From germline, CDR1 is MNHNS and CDR2 SASEGT. V was clipped by 6 bases and J by 6 bases; unmatched bases: 3. This CDR3 contains 13 residues. CDR3 amino acids: CASRPTGGQPQHF. The CDR3 nucleotides read TGTGCCAGCAGACCGACAGGGGGTCAGCCCCAGCATTTT.

This clone was detected only a few times. The chain employs TRBV27 and TRBJ2-3, with 8 bases aligning to TRBD1. Germline lookup yields CDR1 MNHEY and CDR2 SMNVEV (reference sequence). The CDR3 spans 15 residues. J lost 6 bases, V lost 6 bases, and 11 bases had no gene match. The CDR3 region is CASSPAGGLRDTQYF. CDR3 DNA: TGTGCCAGCAGCCCTGCAGGGGGCCTTAGGGATACGCAGTATTTT.

This clone was recorded a few times. V gene TRBV19 combines with J gene TRBJ2-3; TRBD1 agrees at 7 bases. The germline gives CDR1 LNHDA, CDR2 SQIVND (reference sequence). With V trimmed by 9 bases and J by 0 bases, 9 bases remained unmatched. The CDR3 sequence is 15 residues long. The CDR3 is CASKAGTASTDTQYF. CDR3 in DNA: TGTGCCAGCAAAGCCGGGACAGCCAGCACAGATACGCAGTATTTT. The whole variable domain, filled in from reference TRBV19 and TRBJ2-3, reads DGGITQSPKYLFRKEGQNVTLSCEQNLNHDAMYWYRQDPGQGLRLIYYSQIVNDFQKGDIAEGYSVSREKKESFPLTVTSAQKNPTAFYLCASKAGTASTDTQYFGPGTRLTVL.

This chain connects TRBV6-2 or TRBV6-3 to TRBJ2-2; D is perhaps TRBD1 (6 bases). The CDR3 covers 13 residues. With 5 bases removed from V and 6 bases from J, the gap between germline ends came to 10 bases. Germline loops: CDR1 MNHEY, CDR2 SVGEGT. CDR3: CASSDRIAGELFF. DNA of the CDR3: TGTGCCAGCAGTGACAGGATCGCCGGGGAGCTGTTTTTT.